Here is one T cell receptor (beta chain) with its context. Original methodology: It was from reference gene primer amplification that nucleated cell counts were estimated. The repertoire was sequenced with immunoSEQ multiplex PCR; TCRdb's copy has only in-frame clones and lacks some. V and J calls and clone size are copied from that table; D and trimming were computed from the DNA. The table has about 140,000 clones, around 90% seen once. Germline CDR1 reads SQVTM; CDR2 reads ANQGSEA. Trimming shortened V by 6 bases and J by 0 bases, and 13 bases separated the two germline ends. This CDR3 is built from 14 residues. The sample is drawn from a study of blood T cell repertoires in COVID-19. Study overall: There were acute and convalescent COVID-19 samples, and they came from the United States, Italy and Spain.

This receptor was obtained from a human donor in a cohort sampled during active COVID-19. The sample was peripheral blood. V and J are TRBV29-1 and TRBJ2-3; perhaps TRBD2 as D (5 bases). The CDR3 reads CSVAQRTSTDTQYF. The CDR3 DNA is TGCAGCGTAGCCCAGCGGACTAGCACAGATACGCAGTATTTT.